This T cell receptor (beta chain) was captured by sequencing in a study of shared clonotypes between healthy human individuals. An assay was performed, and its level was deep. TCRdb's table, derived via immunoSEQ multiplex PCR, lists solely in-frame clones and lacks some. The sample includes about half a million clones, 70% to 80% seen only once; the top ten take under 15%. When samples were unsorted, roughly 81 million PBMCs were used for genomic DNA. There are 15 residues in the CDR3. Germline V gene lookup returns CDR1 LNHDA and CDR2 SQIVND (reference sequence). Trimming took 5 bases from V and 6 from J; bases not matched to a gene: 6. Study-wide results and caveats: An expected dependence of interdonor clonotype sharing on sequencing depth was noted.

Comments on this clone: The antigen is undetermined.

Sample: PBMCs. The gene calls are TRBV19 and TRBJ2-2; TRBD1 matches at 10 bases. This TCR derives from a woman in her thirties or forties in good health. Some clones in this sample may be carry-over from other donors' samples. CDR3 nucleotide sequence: TGTGCCAGTAGTTTACCCGGGACAGGGGCCGGGGAGCTGTTTTTT. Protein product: CASSLPGTGAGELFF.